This entry features one T cell receptor (beta chain) sequence. Its target antigen remains unknown. No per-base quality is available; no much larger clone lies one base away. Unmatched junction bases come to 6, with V trimmed by 0 bases and J by 4 bases. CDR3 length: 16 amino acids, cysteine to phenylalanine. Only CDR3 DNA is held: 48 bases, read in frame from base 1. CDR1 SGHKS and CDR2 YYEKEE were looked up in the germline V gene (reference sequence). Ficoll-Paque density gradient centrifugation was used to isolate PBMCs. This record comes from a study of T-cell memory formation after mild COVID-19 (dated by TCRdb to the early 2020s). With respect to the entire study: TCR sequence clusters from the two donors were largely donor specific. Two young, previously healthy adult volunteers, one female and one male, were included in the cohort. T-cell clones expanding and contracting after mild COVID-19 in two donors were tracked by longitudinal TCRalpha and TCRbeta repertoire sequencing.

For sequencing, an Illumina NovaSeq 6000 was employed. TCRalpha and TCRbeta cDNA libraries were constructed by 5'RACE with constant-segment primers, with sample barcodes and unique molecular identifiers being introduced. RNA was extracted from every sample with Trizol reagent. Library amplification was performed in two PCR steps, and a second sample barcode and Illumina TruSeq adapters were introduced in the second step. The libraries were sequenced on an Illumina NovaSeq using 2 x 150 bp paired-end reads. The published analysis was carried out like this. Demultiplexing of reads and collapsing into UMI-guided consensus sequences were performed with migec v1.2.7. Using mixcr v2.1.11, the UMI consensuses were aligned to TRA and TRB V and J templates and assembled into clonotypes. A clonotype was counted as expanded or contracted only if both edgeR and NoisET called the change significant, with noise models trained on biological replicates. For edgeR calls, a false discovery rate-adjusted p below 0.01 and a log2 fold-change threshold of 1 were applied. As an exploratory analysis of dynamics, max-normalized trajectories of the 1000 most abundant clonotypes were examined with PCA combined with hierarchical clustering. Separately sequenced CD4+ and CD8+ repertoires were used to assign the CD4 or CD8 phenotype of responding clones. Through fastp at Q25 and MiXCR, TCRdb rebuilt clones from the public reads, retaining in-frame beta chains. Under each unique CDR3 protein, matching rows form one entry showing the most common genes and DNA. The V and J calls follow TCRdb's processing rather than the paper's. The sample includes about 360,000 distinct CDR3 sequences, with about 15% observed a single time. Roughly 22% of the sample is taken by the ten largest.

The investigation overall reported the following: Contracting CD4+ clones appeared mostly in the CM and EM memory subsets, whereas CD8+ clones were enriched in EMRA. Clones contracting from day 15 to 85 had balanced CD4/CD8 phenotypes, while a second wave expanding from day 15 to 37 was biased towards CD4+. Some responding clones were detected in pre-infection memory, suggesting pre-existing cross-reactive memory T cells joined the SARS-CoV-2 response. Only two mild cases were covered in the study, and larger cohorts including severe cases with pre-infection samples were considered necessary. SARS-CoV-2 specificity of the second-wave clones peaking on day 37 was not confirmed.

Sequenced: PBMCs or a T cell subset sorted from them (not recorded which). The chain is assembled from TRBV5-5 and TRBJ1-5; 8 bases in the junction line up with TRBD1. The clonotype comes from a man between 18 and 29 years old who had mild COVID-19 (a few samples of this study predate the infection). The sample titles of this study are shuffled in the database, so cell type and time point are left out; the donor was told from shared clones. The CDR3 in this case is CASSLDQDRENQPQHF. At the DNA level, the sequence is TGTGCCAGCAGCTTGGATCAGGACAGGGAGAATCAGCCCCAGCATTTT.